The next 10 T cell receptor beta chains were all read from a single sample in a study of patients and donors after allogeneic stem cell transplantation. TCRdb passed the RT-PCR reads through MiXCR, listing each CDR3 protein once. The sample has 900,000 to 1,000,000 distinct CDR3 sequences, over 15% seen once. The sequenced sample consisted of blood, either unsorted or a sorted T cell fraction (not recorded which). These receptors originate from a human donor who was either an allogeneic HSCT recipient or a stem cell or donor lymphocyte infusion donor (not recorded which). It is not recorded whose cells these are; they may come from a transplant donor.

In its sample, this clonotype was seen a few times. The V and J genes are TRBV20-1 and TRBJ1-1; no clear D. The CDR3 covers 11 residues. Germline CDR1 is DFQATT and CDR2 is SNEGSKA (reference sequence). The V gene lost 7 bases and the J gene lost 1 base, with 7 bases spanning the gap. CDR3 sequence (DNA): TGCAGTGGGAGCTGGAACACTGAAGCTTTCTTT. Translating gives CSGSWNTEAFF.

The DNA for the CDR3 is TGTGCCAGTAGTGCGCGTATGGGAGCCTACGAGCAGTACTTC. Translated: CASSARMGAYEQYF. This chain links TRBV19 with TRBJ2-7; weak D call: TRBD2 (5 bases). Trimming took off 5 bases at V and 2 bases at J, with 13 bases between the two ends. The CDR3 loop spans 14 amino acids. Germline values: CDR1 LNHDA, CDR2 SQIVND (reference sequence).

The chain combines TRBV11-2 with TRBJ2-5; D possibly matches TRBD1 or TRBD2 (5 bases each). Germline assignment: CDR1 SGHAT and CDR2 FQNNGV. This CDR3 has 15 residues. Trimming stripped 5 bases from V and 7 bases from J, with 20 bases between. The CDR3 spells CASSPGRKGEGTQYF. Here the CDR3 DNA reads TGTGCCAGCAGCCCGGGGCGGAAGGGTGAGGGGACCCAGTACTTC.

This clonotype occurred a few times. Germline is not matched at one junction end, which may reflect a read error. The V and J genes are TRBV5-1 and TRBJ2-1; possible D gene TRBD2, 6 bases. Germline loops: CDR1 SGHRS, CDR2 YFSETQ. The CDR3 is 15 residues long. CDR3 in amino acids: CASSLEGPTDNEQFF. Written as DNA, the CDR3 is TGCGCCAGCAGTTTGGAGGGGCCGACCGACAATGAGCAGTTCTTC.

This clonotype has more than one count but fewer than ten. The chain uses TRBV7-9 and TRBJ2-7; D remains ambiguous. The CDR3 runs 14 residues. The V gene lost 8 bases and the J gene lost 2 bases, with 16 bases spanning the gap. In germline, CDR1 is SEHNR, CDR2 FQNEAQ (reference sequence). The CDR3 spells CASRSERLAYEQYF. CDR3 coding DNA: TGTGCCAGCCGAAGTGAGAGGCTGGCCTACGAGCAGTACTTC.

The chain joins TRBV3-1 to TRBJ2-2; 13 nucleotides align to TRBD2. Per the germline V gene, CDR1 is LGHDT and CDR2 is YNNKEL (reference sequence). CDR3 size: 18 residues. The V and J ends lost 0 bases and 7 bases, in that order; junction bases with no gene match: 8. CDR3 sequence: CASSQDPGLAGRDGELFF. The CDR3 nucleotides are TGTGCCAGCAGCCAAGATCCGGGACTAGCGGGGCGGGACGGGGAGCTGTTTTTT.

This clonotype has at least ten counts. V is TRBV29-1 and J is TRBJ2-7; the match to TRBD2 covers 14 bases. CDR1 SQVTM and CDR2 ANQGSEA come from the germline V gene. This CDR3 has 13 residues. J was trimmed by 7 bases and V by 7 bases; bases with no gene match: 6. CDR3 sequence: CSAGTSGSREQYF. The CDR3 DNA follows: TGCAGCGCCGGGACTAGCGGGAGTCGGGAGCAGTACTTC.

The chain employs TRBV7-9 and TRBJ1-2; the D gene is possibly TRBD1 (6 bases). The CDR3 is 13 residues long. Germline CDR1 is SEHNR and CDR2 is FQNEAQ (reference sequence). The germline V and J ends were trimmed by 3 bases and 5 bases, with 10 bases remaining between them. CDR3 bases: TGTGCCAGCAGCTTTAAGGGGGGATATGGCTACACCTTC. Protein product: CASSFKGGYGYTF.

In its sample, this clonotype was seen a few times. This sequence joins TRBV24-1 and TRBJ2-1, with 10 nucleotides matching TRBD1. The ends lost 6 bases at V and 3 bases at J; junction bases unmatched: 7. The V gene's germline CDR1 is KGHDR and CDR2 SFDVKD. The CDR3 length is 16 residues. The CDR3 region is CATSPTDRGLYNEQFF. The CDR3 DNA follows: TGTGCCACCAGTCCTACCGACAGGGGGCTCTACAATGAGCAGTTCTTC.

This clonotype came up a few times. This chain uses TRBV29-1 with TRBJ2-5, with 7 bases identical to TRBD1. J gave up 4 bases and V 6 bases, and 2 bases lay outside the gene matches. The germline gives CDR1 SQVTM, CDR2 ANQGSEA. CDR3 size: 11 residues. DNA for the CDR3: TGCAGCGTCGACAGGGTAGAGACCCAGTACTTC. This encodes CSVDRVETQYF.